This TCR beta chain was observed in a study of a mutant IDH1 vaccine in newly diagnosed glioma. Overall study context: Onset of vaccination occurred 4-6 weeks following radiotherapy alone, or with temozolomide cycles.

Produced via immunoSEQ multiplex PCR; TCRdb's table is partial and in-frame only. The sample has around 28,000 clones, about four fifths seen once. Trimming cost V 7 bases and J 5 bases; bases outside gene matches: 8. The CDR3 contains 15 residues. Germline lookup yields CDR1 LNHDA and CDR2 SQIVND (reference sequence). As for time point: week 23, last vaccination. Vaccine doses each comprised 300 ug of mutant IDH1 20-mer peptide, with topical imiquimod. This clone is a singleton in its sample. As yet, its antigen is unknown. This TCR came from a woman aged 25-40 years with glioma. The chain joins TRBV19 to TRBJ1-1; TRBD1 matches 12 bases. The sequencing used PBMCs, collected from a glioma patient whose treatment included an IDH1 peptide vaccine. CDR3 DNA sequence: TGTGCCAGTACGGGGACAGGGGGCTTGGGGACTGAAGCTTTCTTT. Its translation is CASTGTGGLGTEAFF.